The 26 T cell receptor beta chains reported below all come from one sample, sequenced in a study of shared clonotypes between healthy human individuals (TCRdb year 2020). The library came from the immunoSEQ multiplex PCR assay. TCRdb took this table from immuneACCESS and kept in-frame rearrangements with V and J called. Such tables lack part of the clones; where checked against another copy, unresolved V genes explain under half of the gap, and the rest is unexplained. This sample holds 550,000 to 600,000 clones; around 80% were observed only once. The top ten clonotypes cover 9.5% to 15% of the sample. Sample: PBMCs. The origin of the receptors is a woman aged 35 to 49 in good health. Some clones in this sample may be carry-over from other donors' samples.

The chain uses TRBV5-4 and TRBJ1-1, with 8 bases aligning to TRBD1. The CDR3 contains 15 residues. From germline, CDR1 is SGHNT and CDR2 YYREEE (reference sequence). V shed 3 bases, J shed 0 bases, and the junction held 4 bases outside the gene matches. The CDR3 sequence: CASSWGTGLNTEAFF. The CDR3 DNA follows: TGTGCCAGCAGCTGGGGGACAGGCTTGAACACTGAAGCTTTCTTT.

Details on this clone: One junction end does not reproduce the germline sequence, and a read error may be involved. J is TRBJ1-5 and V is TRBV30; tentative D call: TRBD1 (5 bases). CDR3 length: 13 amino acids. Germline V gene lookup returns CDR1 GTSNPN and CDR2 SVGIG (reference sequence). The CDR3 spells CAWSKGRSQPQHF. The DNA for the CDR3 is TGCGCCTGGAGTAAGGGGCGGAGTCAGCCCCAGCATTTT.

The chain uses TRBV11-2 and TRBJ2-3; D is perhaps TRBD1 (6 bases). The CDR3 length is 16 residues. Germline V CDR1 and CDR2: SGHAT, FQNNGV. V was shortened by 5 bases and J by 0 bases, with 15 bases between the two germline ends. In DNA form, the CDR3 reads TGTGCCAGCAGCAGTACTCTGGGGGCAAGCACAGATACGCAGTATTTT. It encodes CASSSTLGASTDTQYF. The full variable domain, in which reference TRBV11-2 and TRBJ2-3 provide the parts outside the CDR3, is EAGVAQSPRYKIIEKRQSVAFWCNPISGHATLYWYQQILGQGPKLLIQFQNNGVVDDSQLPKDRFSAERLKGVDSTLKIQPAKLEDSAVYLCASSSTLGASTDTQYFGPGTRLTVL.

The CDR3 DNA is TGTGCCAGCAGCTCCCAGGCCGGAGATACGCAGTATTTT. Translated, it gives CASSSQAGDTQYF. The V gene is TRBV5-4, the J gene TRBJ2-3, with unresolved D. The germline V gene encodes CDR1 SGHNT and CDR2 YYREEE (reference sequence). V dropped 3 bases and J dropped 5 bases, with 10 bases sitting between them. This CDR3 has 13 residues.

The V and J genes are TRBV6-4 and TRBJ2-7; D is uncertain. This CDR3 has 15 amino acids. The V end lost 0 bases, the J end lost 6 bases, and 15 bases lay between the germline ends. Per germline, CDR1 MRHNA and CDR2 SNTAGT. The chain's CDR3 is CASSDSTAPGCEQYF. The CDR3 nucleotides read TGTGCCAGCAGTGACTCTACGGCTCCAGGTTGCGAGCAGTACTTC.

V usage is TRBV11-2 and J usage is TRBJ2-7; 10 nucleotides line up with TRBD1. J was trimmed by 7 bases and V by 5 bases; bases with no gene match: 5. Germline V CDR1 and CDR2: SGHAT, FQNNGV. This CDR3 spans 13 amino acids. The CDR3 is CASSPGTGVEQYF. In nucleotides, the CDR3 is TGTGCCAGCAGCCCCGGGACAGGGGTTGAGCAGTACTTC. Full variable domain (remainder filled in from reference TRBV11-2 and TRBJ2-7): EAGVAQSPRYKIIEKRQSVAFWCNPISGHATLYWYQQILGQGPKLLIQFQNNGVVDDSQLPKDRFSAERLKGVDSTLKIQPAKLEDSAVYLCASSPGTGVEQYFGPGTRLTVT.

J is TRBJ2-2 and V is TRBV5-1, with D possibly being TRBD2 (5 bases). The CDR3 is 14 amino acids. The ends were cut back, 0 bases at V and 6 bases at J, with 9 bases in the middle. Germline CDR1 is SGHRS and CDR2 is YFSETQ. The CDR3 reads CASSLGGVAGELFF. DNA for the CDR3: TGCGCCAGCAGCTTGGGGGGAGTCGCCGGGGAGCTGTTTTTT.

The J gene is TRBJ1-1, the V gene TRBV7-3; D remains unclear. Per germline, CDR1 SGHTA and CDR2 FQGTGA. V gave up 0 bases and J gave up 1 base, with 6 bases separating them. CDR3 length equals 14 residues. CDR3 nucleotide sequence: TGTGCCAGCAGCTTAACGCCGGCGAACACTGAAGCTTTCTTT. This codes for CASSLTPANTEAFF.

The chain carries TRBV6-6 and TRBJ2-3; maybe TRBD2 (5 bases). This CDR3 region has 15 residues. V shed 2 bases and J shed 6 bases, with 15 bases lying between them. The germline gives CDR1 MNHNY, CDR2 SVGAGI (reference sequence). Here the CDR3 reads CASSYGPSSPDTQYF. DNA of the CDR3: TGTGCCAGCAGTTACGGGCCCTCTAGCCCCGATACGCAGTATTTT.

The chain uses TRBV18 and TRBJ2-1; possibly TRBD2 for D (6 bases). Germline CDR1 is KGHSH and CDR2 is LQKENI. Between the trimmed V and J ends, which lost 4 bases and 5 bases, there was a span of 12 bases. CDR3 length: 14 residues. In DNA, the CDR3 is TGTGCCAGCTCACTTTCATCGGGGGACAATGAGCAGTTCTTC. Translated: CASSLSSGDNEQFF.

The chain joins TRBV18 to TRBJ2-2; D not certain. Trimming took off 6 bases at V and 4 bases at J, with 18 bases between the two ends. The CDR3 is made up of 16 amino acids. Germline CDR1 is KGHSH and CDR2 is LQKENI. CDR3 residues: CASSPAASAGTGELFF. The CDR3, as DNA: TGTGCCAGCTCGCCCGCGGCCTCTGCAGGCACCGGGGAGCTGTTTTTT.

The chain uses TRBV28 and TRBJ2-7; 9 bases match TRBD2. The ends lost 6 bases at V and 3 bases at J; junction bases unmatched: 15. The CDR3 is 17 amino acids. From germline, CDR1 is MDHEN and CDR2 SYDVKM. Here the CDR3 reads CASSSPRSSGMIYEQYF. CDR3 DNA: TGTGCCAGCAGCTCCCCCCGGTCTAGCGGGATGATCTACGAGCAGTACTTC.

The chain combines TRBV5-1 with TRBJ1-1; 8 bases are shared with TRBD1. This CDR3 has 14 residues. CDR1 SGHRS and CDR2 YFSETQ come from the germline V gene. J gave up 5 bases and V 4 bases, and 7 bases lay outside the gene matches. CDR3 nucleotides: TGCGCCAGCAGCAAAGACAGGGGTAGTACTGAAGCTTTCTTT. It yields the protein CASSKDRGSTEAFF.

CDR3 loop: CASSLYARSYNEQFF. Written as DNA, the CDR3 is TGTGCCAGCAGCTTATACGCTCGCTCCTACAATGAGCAGTTCTTC. The chain recombines TRBV7-2 with TRBJ2-1; D gene unclear. Trimming pared 2 bases from V and 0 bases from J, leaving 8 bases between. This CDR3 is built from 15 residues. Per germline, CDR1 SGHTA and CDR2 FQGNSA.

The chain links TRBV7-9 to TRBJ2-1; tentative D call: TRBD1 (6 bases). Germline lookup yields CDR1 SEHNR and CDR2 FQNEAQ (reference sequence). This CDR3 has 14 residues. V dropped 5 bases and J dropped 9 bases, with 17 bases sitting between them. The CDR3 sequence is CASSIFTQGFEQFF. The CDR3 DNA is TGTGCCAGCAGCATATTTACACAGGGTTTTGAGCAGTTCTTC.

This chain uses TRBV20-1 with TRBJ2-4, with D uncertain. The V gene lost 6 bases and the J gene lost 5 bases, with 8 bases spanning the gap. The length of the CDR3 is 11 residues. Germline CDR1 is DFQATT and CDR2 is SNEGSKA (reference sequence). The CDR3 DNA sequence: TGCAGTGCAAGTGGACAAAACATTCAGTACTTC. Protein: CSASGQNIQYF.

This clone was recorded only once. This rearrangement joins TRBV19 to TRBJ2-5, with no clear D. Trimming took 3 bases from V and 1 from J, leaving 18 bases between them. There are 17 residues in the CDR3. Germline-derived CDR1 and CDR2 are LNHDA and SQIVND (reference sequence). The CDR3 DNA reads as TGTGCCAGTAGTATGGGATCCACCCGAGTCCTCCAAGAGACCCAGTACTTC. It translates to CASSMGSTRVLQETQYF.

This clone has at least ten counts. V usage is TRBV6-6 and J usage is TRBJ1-5; D uncertain. The CDR3 totals 12 residues. Germline CDR1 reads MNHNY; CDR2 reads SVGAGI (reference sequence). Trimming left V 6 bases short and J 6 bases short, with 9 bases between. The DNA of the CDR3 is TGTGCCAGCAGACTTGACGCTCAGCCCCAGCATTTT. It yields the protein CASRLDAQPQHF.

The chain links TRBV27 to TRBJ2-1; D call uncertain. The V gene lost 2 bases and the J gene lost 5 bases, with 19 bases spanning the gap. Germline V gene lookup returns CDR1 MNHEY and CDR2 SMNVEV (reference sequence). The CDR3 spans 17 residues. The CDR3 here is CASSLMVKEPEDNEQFF. Written as DNA, the CDR3 is TGTGCCAGCAGTTTAATGGTCAAAGAGCCTGAGGACAATGAGCAGTTCTTC.

The chain couples TRBV6-1 to TRBJ2-7; the match to TRBD1 covers 9 bases. Germline trimming cut 6 bases from V and 4 bases from J; bases unmatched to any gene: 10. This CDR3 is 15 amino acids long. Germline values: CDR1 MNHNS, CDR2 SASEGT. The DNA for the CDR3 is TGTGCCAGCAGAATCCTGGGGACAGGGTGGTACGAGCAGTACTTC. It yields the protein CASRILGTGWYEQYF.

This chain links TRBV11-2 with TRBJ2-7; D is uncertain. The V end lost 1 base, the J end lost 2 bases, and 12 bases lay between the germline ends. The CDR3 consists of 15 residues. Germline V gives CDR1 SGHAT, CDR2 FQNNGV. CDR3: CASSLAHDTAYEQYF. The CDR3 DNA follows: TGTGCCAGCAGCTTAGCCCATGACACAGCCTACGAGCAGTACTTC.

This clone showed up just a few times. This rearrangement joins TRBV19 to TRBJ1-5; 9 nucleotides line up with TRBD1. CDR3 length: 15 amino acids. Germline assignment: CDR1 LNHDA and CDR2 SQIVND (reference sequence). Unmatched junction bases numbered 5, after V lost 5 bases and J lost 3 bases. The CDR3 bases are TGTGCCAGTAGTGGAGGGACAGGGTTCAATCAGCCCCAGCATTTT. Translating it yields CASSGGTGFNQPQHF.

This sequence joins TRBV6-4 and TRBJ2-7; no clear D gene. This CDR3 region has 13 residues. Germline CDR1 is MRHNA and CDR2 is SNTAGT. The V end was cut by 5 bases, the J end by 6 bases, with 14 bases between. The DNA for the CDR3 is TGTGCCAGCAGTCCGGACGGAGCTGGCGAGCAGTACTTC. Its translation: CASSPDGAGEQYF.

Concerning this clone itself: A read error is the likely source, as a far larger clone sits one nucleotide away. This chain links TRBV18 with TRBJ1-2, with a weak D call TRBD1 (6 bases). CDR1 is KGHSH and CDR2 is LQKENI in the germline V gene. Trimming left V 4 bases short and J 8 bases short, with 17 bases between. The CDR3 runs 14 residues. The CDR3 sequence: CASSLQGRVEGYTF. Here the CDR3 DNA reads TGTGCCAGCTCACTACAGGGCAGGGTAGAGGGCTACACCTTC.

The chain links TRBV5-1 to TRBJ2-5, with TRBD2 matching over 9 bases. The CDR3 is 14 amino acids. CDR1 is SGHRS and CDR2 is YFSETQ in the germline V gene. With V trimmed by 0 bases and J by 5 bases, 2 bases remained unmatched. This chain's CDR3 is CASSLASGTETQYF. The CDR3 coding sequence is TGCGCCAGCAGCTTGGCTAGCGGGACGGAGACCCAGTACTTC.

This clone was counted only a few times. The chain combines TRBV6-4 with TRBJ1-1, with 9 bases fitting TRBD1. This CDR3 has 16 residues. Germline CDR1 MRHNA, CDR2 SNTAGT. Trimming removed 2 bases from V and 5 bases from J; junction bases left unmatched: 9. CDR3 nucleotide sequence: TGTGCCAGCAGTGACAAAAGGGACAGGGCCGGGACTGAAGCTTTCTTT. Translation: CASSDKRDRAGTEAFF.